One sample yielded the 18 T cell receptor beta chains listed below, sequenced in a study of T cell responses to AZD1222 COVID-19 vaccine (dated by TCRdb to 2020 to 2022). Read against the paper, the sample's time point label means: about 28 days (+/-7) after the second vaccine dose. The receptor library was made with the immunoSEQ multiplex PCR assay. TCRdb stores this immuneACCESS table with in-frame sequences only. Part of the clones is absent; in the studies checked, under half of the shortfall reflects unresolved V genes, and no reason is known for the rest. Present in this sample are roughly 90,000 clones, around 89% of which were seen just once. The ten largest clones capture about 2.7% of the sample. Specimen: peripheral blood, collected 28 days after the second AZD1222 dose. The source of these receptors is an adult who received the AZD1222 COVID-19 vaccine.

The J gene is TRBJ1-2, the V gene TRBV6-1; D is uncertain. Between the trimmed V and J ends, which lost 1 base and 3 bases, there was a span of 9 bases. Germline V gene sequence: CDR1 MNHNS, CDR2 SASEGT. The CDR3 contains 14 residues. Here the CDR3 DNA reads TGTGCCAGCAGTGAAGGTTACAGCCACTATGGCTACACCTTC. It translates to CASSEGYSHYGYTF.

This sequence joins TRBV7-8 and TRBJ2-3; TRBD2 matches 13 bases. The CDR3 sequence is 16 residues long. Trimming removed 5 bases from V and 6 bases from J; junction bases left unmatched: 8. Germline V gives CDR1 SGHVS, CDR2 FQNEAQ. The CDR3 DNA is TGTGCCAGCAGCGCCCGGACTAGCGGGAGTAGGGATACGCAGTATTTT. Translated, it gives CASSARTSGSRDTQYF.

J is TRBJ1-2 and V is TRBV3-1 (or the pseudogene TRBV3-2), with D possibly matching TRBD1 (5 bases). Trimming shortened V by 1 base and J by 3 bases, and 12 bases separated the two germline ends. The CDR3 is 15 residues long. Germline values: CDR1 LGHDT, CDR2 YNNKEL (reference sequence). The CDR3 spells CASSQAVGDHYGYTF. The CDR3 nucleotides are TGTGCCAGCAGCCAAGCCGTTGGGGACCACTATGGCTACACCTTC.

This rearrangement joins TRBV3-1 (or the pseudogene TRBV3-2) to TRBJ2-2; D gene unclear. The germline V gene encodes CDR1 LGHDT and CDR2 YNNKEL (reference sequence). V gave up 4 bases and J gave up 1 base, with 7 bases separating them. This CDR3 contains 14 residues. CDR3 sequence: CASSPPKNTGELFF. The CDR3 nucleotides read TGTGCCAGCAGCCCGCCCAAGAACACCGGGGAGCTGTTTTTT.

The chain recombines TRBV2 with TRBJ2-7; D possibly corresponds to TRBD1 (5 bases). The CDR3 has 13 amino acids. Germline CDR1 and CDR2: SNHLY and FYNNEI. Trimming took 7 bases from V and 3 from J, leaving 13 bases between them. CDR3 sequence: CASNSGQDYEQYF. The CDR3, as DNA: TGTGCCAGCAATTCCGGACAAGACTACGAGCAGTACTTC.

The CDR3 region is CASSSGGGETQYF. DNA for the CDR3: TGTGCCAGCAGCTCAGGGGGCGGGGAGACCCAGTACTTC. The rearrangement uses TRBV7-2 and TRBJ2-5; 8 bases line up with TRBD1. Germline CDR1 is SGHTA and CDR2 is FQGNSA. Trimming at V came to 4 bases and at J to 5 bases, leaving 3 bases not matched to a gene. The length of the CDR3 is 13 residues. The whole variable domain, filled in from reference TRBV7-2 and TRBJ2-5, reads GAGVSQSPSNKVTEKGKDVELRCDPISGHTALYWYRQSLGQGLEFLIYFQGNSAPDKSGLPSDRFSAERTGGSVSTLTIQRTQQEDSAVYLCASSSGGGETQYFGPGTRLLVL.

The rearrangement links TRBV10-3 to TRBJ2-6; TRBD1 matches 8 bases. This CDR3 spans 20 amino acids. The V gene end was trimmed by 6 bases and the J gene end by 1 base; junction bases not matched to a gene: 17. CDR1 ENHRY and CDR2 SYGVKD come from the germline V gene. The CDR3 spells CAISRPGEGQGPSGANVLTF. CDR3 nucleotide sequence: TGTGCCATCAGCCGCCCAGGAGAAGGACAGGGACCATCTGGGGCCAACGTCCTGACTTTC.

The V call is TRBV5-1, the J call TRBJ2-5, with D perhaps matching TRBD1 (6 bases). Germline V gene data show CDR1 as SGHRS and CDR2 as YFSETQ. V was cut by 6 bases and J by 4 bases, with 19 bases left in between. CDR3 size: 15 residues. In nucleotides, the CDR3 is TGCGCCAGCACTCTGTTGCAAGGACAGTCAGAGACCCAGTACTTC. Its protein product is CASTLLQGQSETQYF.

J is TRBJ1-2 and V is TRBV6-5, with a weak D call TRBD1 (5 bases). In germline, CDR1 is MNHEY, CDR2 SVGAGI. The CDR3 has 12 residues. Trimming cost V 5 bases and J 6 bases, with 10 bases left between them. CDR3 loop: CASSTQGNGYTF. DNA for the CDR3: TGTGCCAGCAGTACTCAGGGTAATGGCTACACCTTC.

This chain uses TRBV10-3 with TRBJ1-2, with D possibly TRBD1 on 5 matching bases. This CDR3 is 12 amino acids long. The V gene's germline CDR1 is ENHRY and CDR2 SYGVKD. Trimming stripped 3 bases from V and 7 bases from J, with 9 bases between. CDR3 coding DNA: TGTGCCATCAGTGAAGGAAGGGGTGGCTACACCTTC. Its protein product is CAISEGRGGYTF.

J is TRBJ1-2 and V is TRBV10-2; D is unclear. CDR1 and CDR2 from the germline V gene are WSHSY and SAAADI. This CDR3 has 14 amino acids. With 0 bases removed from V and 3 bases from J, the gap between germline ends came to 8 bases. The CDR3 sequence is CASSESWQDYGYTF. The CDR3 DNA reads as TGCGCCAGCAGTGAGTCGTGGCAGGACTATGGCTACACCTTC.

The chain combines TRBV7-3 with TRBJ2-2; 12 nucleotides align to TRBD2. Germline V gene lookup returns CDR1 SGHTA and CDR2 FQGTGA. Trimming cost V 1 base and J 2 bases; bases outside gene matches: 5. The CDR3 has 18 amino acids. The CDR3 loop reads CASSLRASGRANTGELFF. The CDR3 DNA is TGTGCCAGCAGCTTAAGGGCTAGCGGGAGGGCCAACACCGGGGAGCTGTTTTTT.

Here the CDR3 reads CASSLSQYQPQHF. The CDR3, as DNA: TGTGCCAGCAGTTTATCCCAATATCAGCCCCAGCATTTT. The V gene is TRBV12-3 or TRBV12-4, the J gene TRBJ1-5; no clear D gene. Trimming stripped 2 bases from V and 5 bases from J, with 7 bases between. The CDR3 covers 13 residues.

The chain employs TRBV18 and TRBJ1-1, with 9 bases aligning to TRBD1. The ends lost 3 bases at V and 1 base at J; junction bases unmatched: 9. CDR1 KGHSH and CDR2 LQKENI come from the germline V gene. The CDR3 is 17 residues long. The CDR3 DNA is TGTGCCAGCTCACCCCTAGGGACAGGGTTGGGGAACACTGAAGCTTTCTTT. It specifies CASSPLGTGLGNTEAFF.

The chain uses TRBV30 and TRBJ1-1; no definite D call. Germline V gives CDR1 GTSNPN, CDR2 SVGIG (reference sequence). V was shortened by 0 bases and J by 5 bases, with 10 bases between the two germline ends. The CDR3 sequence is 13 residues long. CDR3 coding DNA: TGTGCCTGGAGTGTACTTGCGGGGACTGAAGCTTTCTTT. Amino acid sequence: CAWSVLAGTEAFF.

This chain uses TRBV5-1 with TRBJ2-5, with a tentative D call TRBD1 (6 bases). The CDR3 totals 14 residues. V shed 1 base and J shed 4 bases, with 11 bases lying between them. Germline-derived CDR1 and CDR2 are SGHRS and YFSETQ. The CDR3 coding sequence is TGCGCCAGCAGCTTGACAGGGCCCGGAGAGACCCAGTACTTC. It specifies CASSLTGPGETQYF. The full variable domain, rest sourced from reference TRBV5-1 and TRBJ2-5, is KAGVTQTPRYLIKTRGQQVTLSCSPISGHRSVSWYQQTPGQGLQFLFEYFSETQRNKGNFPGRFSGRQFSNSRSEMNVSTLELGDSALYLCASSLTGPGETQYFGPGTRLLVL.

The gene calls are TRBV5-1 and TRBJ2-2; 8 bases are shared with TRBD1. This CDR3 comprises 13 residues. CDR1 is SGHRS, CDR2 YFSETQ, per germline. J lost 6 bases, V lost 3 bases, and 1 base had no gene match. This CDR3 is CASSSTGAGELFF. Written as DNA, the CDR3 is TGCGCCAGCAGCTCGACAGGGGCCGGGGAGCTGTTTTTT.

In nucleotides, the CDR3 is TGTGCCAGTAGTATTTCCGGGACACCACAAGAGACCCAGTACTTC. As protein: CASSISGTPQETQYF. J is TRBJ2-5 and V is TRBV19, with a possible D match to TRBD1 (6 bases). Germline-derived CDR1 and CDR2 are LNHDA and SQIVND (reference sequence). The CDR3 runs 15 residues. Trimming shortened V by 3 bases and J by 2 bases, and 13 bases separated the two germline ends.